The 5 T cell receptor beta chains given below trace back to one sample, sequenced in a study of T cell changes during pregnancy in multiple sclerosis. Sequencing used immunoSEQ multiplex PCR; TCRdb keeps in-frame clones, though not all of them. Among 45,000 to 65,000 clones listed, approximately 91% were seen once. The sequences come from CD4+ T cells from peripheral blood mononuclear cells, collected in the third trimester of pregnancy. The receptors were sampled from a female donor with multiple sclerosis, enrolled in a pregnancy study.

The chain uses TRBV7-3 and TRBJ2-5; D call uncertain. The V and J ends lost 5 bases and 4 bases respectively, with 8 bases between them. CDR3 size: 12 residues. Germline V gene sequence: CDR1 SGHTA, CDR2 FQGTGA. CDR3 loop: CASSQPGETQYF. The CDR3 DNA follows: TGTGCCAGCAGCCAACCGGGAGAGACCCAGTACTTC.

The V gene is TRBV19, the J gene TRBJ1-6; D is possibly TRBD1 (6 bases). Between the trimmed V and J ends, which lost 4 bases and 10 bases, there was a span of 11 bases. This CDR3 is built from 13 residues. In germline, CDR1 is LNHDA, CDR2 SQIVND (reference sequence). CDR3: CASSTRGGSPLHF. The CDR3 DNA reads as TGTGCCAGTAGTACCAGGGGCGGGTCACCCCTCCACTTT.

The V call is TRBV7-3, the J call TRBJ2-2, with D perhaps TRBD1 (5 bases). CDR1 and CDR2 from the germline V gene are SGHTA and FQGTGA. The CDR3 is 14 residues long. V dropped 4 bases and J dropped 5 bases, with 11 bases sitting between them. The CDR3 sequence is CASSYQGSTGELFF. Here the CDR3 DNA reads TGTGCCAGCAGCTACCAGGGCTCGACCGGGGAGCTGTTTTTT.

This chain links TRBV7-9 with TRBJ2-1; 13 bases match TRBD2. The length of the CDR3 is 16 residues. Unmatched junction bases numbered 5, after V lost 5 bases and J lost 4 bases. Per the germline V gene, CDR1 is SEHNR and CDR2 is FQNEAQ (reference sequence). CDR3 DNA: TGTGCCAGCAGCCCCGGGACTAGCGGGGTATACAATGAGCAGTTCTTC. Its protein is CASSPGTSGVYNEQFF.

This chain links TRBV7-3 with TRBJ2-1; a weak D match, TRBD1 (6 bases). CDR3 size: 14 residues. CDR1 and CDR2 from the germline V gene are SGHTA and FQGTGA. V lost 3 bases to trimming and J lost 6 bases, with 12 bases between them. CDR3 loop: CASSLAGEFNEQFF. The DNA for the CDR3 is TGTGCCAGCAGCTTGGCAGGGGAATTCAATGAGCAGTTCTTC. The entire variable domain, with the rest obtained from reference TRBV7-3 and TRBJ2-1, is as follows: GAGVSQTPSNKVTEKGKYVELRCDPISGHTALYWYRQSLGQGPEFLIYFQGTGAADDSGLPNDRFFAVRPEGSVSTLKIQRTERGDSAVYLCASSLAGEFNEQFFGPGTRLTVL.